The rows below give T cell receptor beta chains drawn from one sample of a study of T cell responses to AZD1222 COVID-19 vaccine. The data were produced by immunoSEQ multiplex PCR, yet TCRdb's version contains in-frame clones alone and is incomplete. The sample holds some 120,000 clones, 90% seen once. The specimen was peripheral blood, collected on day 0 of AZD1222 vaccination. The origin of the receptors is an adult in good health. CDR3s include the opening cysteine and the closing phenylalanine or tryptophan. The D gene is left open where the match is weak. Only part of the rows carry a size: once, few, many, or a class if the clone is expanded.

j_gene,abundance,d_gene,v_gene,CDR3nt,CDR3aa
TRBJ1-4,-,-,TRBV5-6,TGTGCCAGCAGCTTGCCCGGGGATAATGAAAAACTGTTTTTT,CASSLPGDNEKLFF
TRBJ2-2,-,-,TRBV7-2,TGTGCCAGCAGCTTCACAGTAGGGAACACCGGGGAGCTGTTTTTT,CASSFTVGNTGELFF
TRBJ2-2,-,-,TRBV2,TGTGCCAGCAGGAGATACACCGGGGAGCTGTTTTTT,CASRRYTGELFF
TRBJ2-1,-,TRBD1,TRBV6-5,TGTGCCAGCAGTTTGGGACAGGGGGCACGTGAGCAGTTCTTC,CASSLGQGAREQFF
TRBJ2-3,-,-,TRBV3-1/TRBV3-2,TGTGCCAGCAGCCAGACCGGGTCATTCACAGATACGCAGTATTTT,CASSQTGSFTDTQYF
TRBJ1-6,-,-,TRBV5-1,TGCGCCAGCAAAGCCGGGACTCAAAATTCACCCCTCCACTTT,CASKAGTQNSPLHF
TRBJ2-3,-,-,TRBV2,TGTGCCAGCAGTGTTCCGGGAGCCGGAGATACGCAGTATTTT,CASSVPGAGDTQYF
TRBJ1-4,-,TRBD1,TRBV4-1,TGCGCCAGCAGCCTCCGGACAGGGGGTGCTGAAAAACTGTTTTTT,CASSLRTGGAEKLFF
TRBJ1-1,once,-,TRBV2,TGTGCCAGCAGTGAAGAGGGGATGCACACTGAAGCTTTCTTT,CASSEEGMHTEAFF
TRBJ1-6,-,-,TRBV5-1,TGCGCCAGCAGCTTGTCACTGGCCGGGGATTCACCCCTCCACTTT,CASSLSLAGDSPLHF
TRBJ1-2,-,-,TRBV28,TGTGCCAGCAGTTTATACGGTCGTGATTATGGCTACACCTTC,CASSLYGRDYGYTF
TRBJ1-4,-,-,TRBV5-1,TGCGCCAGCAGCCCTTTCGGAGGCACCGCCTTAACTAATGAAAAACTGTTTTTT,CASSPFGGTALTNEKLFF
TRBJ1-2,-,-,TRBV4-3,TGCGCCAGCAGCCAAGAATTTTGGGGGGCCGGCTATGGCTACACCTTC,CASSQEFWGAGYGYTF
TRBJ1-5,-,-,TRBV28,TGTGCCAGCAGTTCCCCAGCGATTAGCAATCAGCCCCAGCATTTT,CASSSPAISNQPQHF
TRBJ1-1,-,-,TRBV4-1,TGCGCCAGCAGCCAGGACAGAGATCACAGGGCTTTCTTT,CASSQDRDHRAFF
TRBJ1-5,-,-,TRBV19,TGTGCCAGTAGGAGCAGTTGGGATCAGCCCCAGCATTTT,CASRSSWDQPQHF
TRBJ2-4,-,-,TRBV3-1/TRBV3-2,TGTGCCAGCAGCACCTGGACGGAACGCCCGCCCCAAAACATTCAGTACTTC,CASSTWTERPPQNIQYF
TRBJ2-1,-,TRBD2,TRBV6-5,TGTGCCAGCGGACTAGCGGGCCCCAATGAGCAGTTCTTC,CASGLAGPNEQFF
TRBJ2-1,-,-,TRBV7-2,TGTGCCAGCAGCACAAGGGGGACGGGAGCAACTCGCGAGCAGTTCTTC,CASSTRGTGATREQFF
TRBJ1-2,-,TRBD1,TRBV6-2/TRBV6-3,TGTGCCAGCAGTCCCTTGTACCGGGACAGGGGAGGAGGCTACACCTTC,CASSPLYRDRGGGYTF
TRBJ2-7,-,-,TRBV3-1/TRBV3-2,TGTGCCAGCAGCCAATATCGGACTTACACCTACGAGCAGTACTTC,CASSQYRTYTYEQYF
TRBJ1-1,-,-,TRBV28,TGTGCCAGCAGTCCTTGGACGGGAAACACTGAAGCTTTCTTT,CASSPWTGNTEAFF
TRBJ1-6,-,TRBD1,TRBV10-3,TGTGCCACCTGGACAGGGGATTTTTCACCCCTCCACTTT,CATWTGDFSPLHF
TRBJ2-7,-,-,TRBV7-2,TGTGCCAGCAGCTTAGCACCCCGACAGGGAGGCTCCGAGCAGTACTTC,CASSLAPRQGGSEQYF
TRBJ2-1,-,-,TRBV9,TGTGCCAGCAGCGCTACCCGCTCCTACAATGAGCAGTTCTTC,CASSATRSYNEQFF
TRBJ2-3,once,TRBD2,TRBV9,TGTGCCAGCAGCTCAACGACTAGCGGAGTGGGAGATACGCAGTATTTT,CASSSTTSGVGDTQYF
TRBJ2-1,-,-,TRBV18,TGTGCCAGCTCACCACAGCCACGAGGGAATGAGCAGTTCTTC,CASSPQPRGNEQFF
TRBJ2-1,-,-,TRBV3-1/TRBV3-2,TGTGCCAGCAGCCATGGCGTAAGCTCCTACAATGAGCAGTTCTTC,CASSHGVSSYNEQFF
TRBJ1-3,-,-,TRBV21-1,TGTGCCAGCAGCAAAAACAGCCGGGACGGGAACTCTGGAAACACCATATATTTT,CASSKNSRDGNSGNTIYF
TRBJ1-6,-,TRBD1,TRBV9,TGTGCCAGCAGCGTAGATGGGACAGGGAACTCACCCCTCCACTTT,CASSVDGTGNSPLHF
TRBJ1-4,-,-,TRBV9,TGTGCCAGCACCATTAAGGTGGGCAGTTGGGGTGCAACTAATGAAAAACTGTTTTTT,CASTIKVGSWGATNEKLFF
TRBJ2-1,once,-,TRBV5-1,TGCGCCAGCAGCGGCTCCTCCAACTACAATGAGCAGTTCTTC,CASSGSSNYNEQFF
TRBJ2-2,-,TRBD2,TRBV27,TGTGCCAGCAGTCCTACACTAGCGGGGTACCCCGGGGAGCTGTTTTTT,CASSPTLAGYPGELFF
TRBJ2-5,-,-,TRBV5-1,TGCGCCAGCAGCCCCGACAGTATAGAGACCCAGTACTTC,CASSPDSIETQYF
TRBJ2-2,-,-,TRBV11-2,TGTGCCAGCAGCTTTATTGCCGGCGCGGGGCTGTTTTTT,CASSFIAGAGLFF
TRBJ1-5,-,-,TRBV6-5,TGTGCCACCGGGTTTGGGGAGGGACAGCCCCAGCATTTT,CATGFGEGQPQHF
TRBJ2-7,-,TRBD1,TRBV10-3,TGTGCCATCATGGAAACAGGGGATAAGCAGTACTTC,CAIMETGDKQYF
TRBJ1-1,-,-,TRBV6-5,TGTGCCAGCAACAGGGAGTGGGAAACTGAAGCTTTCTTT,CASNREWETEAFF
TRBJ2-5,-,TRBD1,TRBV5-1,TGCGCCAGCAGCTCGTTACAGGGGAGAACGCAAGAGACCCAGTACTTC,CASSSLQGRTQETQYF
TRBJ1-5,once,-,TRBV11-3,TGTGCCAGCAGCTTAGGTGGTCAGAATCAGCCCCAGCATTTT,CASSLGGQNQPQHF
TRBJ2-1,-,TRBD1,TRBV5-1,TGCGCCAGCAGCAACAGGGGGCGCACCTACAATGAGCAGTTCTTC,CASSNRGRTYNEQFF
TRBJ1-5,-,-,TRBV24-1,TGTGCCACCAGTGATCAGTGGGCCAGGGTGTTTGAGCCCCAGCATTTT,CATSDQWARVFEPQHF
TRBJ2-7,-,TRBD1,TRBV16,TGTGCCAGCAGCGCGACAGGGGAGGCCTACGAGCAGTACTTC,CASSATGEAYEQYF